This T cell receptor beta chain was sequenced during a study of T cell responses to AZD1222 COVID-19 vaccine. Germline CDR1 reads SGDLS; CDR2 reads YYNGEE. CDR3 length: 15 amino acids. Turning to this clone: Relative to the germline gene, one junction end is altered; a read error may explain this.

Generated by immunoSEQ multiplex PCR, the TCRdb table keeps only in-frame clones and is missing some. The sample yields around 65,000 clones, about 81% seen once. The sequenced sample was peripheral blood, obtained 28 days after the second AZD1222 dose. The TCR comes from an adult who received the AZD1222 COVID-19 vaccine. The chain is built from TRBV9 and TRBJ1-4, with 7 bases aligning to TRBD1. CDR3 in amino acids: CAGSVGGRTNEKLFF. CDR3 DNA: TGTGCCGGCAGCGTAGGGGGCAGGACTAATGAAAAACTGTTTTTT.